A single T cell receptor (beta chain) is shown here with its context. Its antigen is unknown. The nonmyeloablative bone marrow transplants came from related graft donors, with transient mixed chimerism. This CDR3 region has 18 residues. Trimming pared 2 bases from V and 3 bases from J, leaving 20 bases between. Germline-derived CDR1 and CDR2 are SGHTA and FQGTGA. These data belong to a study of Tregs in tolerant kidney transplant recipients. General study results and limits: Changing PCR primers prevented nucleotide comparison between some patients' samples.

Data came from immunoSEQ multiplex PCR; TCRdb stores just in-frame clones and leaves some out. This sample has about 50,000 clones, with approximately 89% found just once. The TCR originated in a human patient who received a combined kidney and bone marrow transplant. Some T cells could come from the graft donor. Material: CD8+ T cells from blood (PBMCs), obtained 12 months after the transplant. This chain connects TRBV7-3 to TRBJ1-5, with a tentative D call TRBD1 (6 bases). CDR3 loop: CASSLENRQATYNQPQHF. The CDR3 DNA is TGTGCCAGCAGCTTAGAAAATCGACAGGCCACTTACAATCAGCCCCAGCATTTT.